This is a list of T cell receptor beta chains from one sample in a study of CD8+CD57+ T cells in acquired aplastic anemia. TCRdb independently ran MiXCR on the reads; one entry per CDR3 protein. The profile covers roughly 200,000 distinct CDR3 sequences, with roughly 63% appearing a single time and about two fifths taken by the ten largest. The specimen was sorted CD4+, CD8+, or CD8+CD57+ T cells (not recorded which) from PBMCs. These receptors were collected from a human donor with aplastic anemia. Both conserved end residues are part of each CDR3. Each record gives: J gene, V gene, D gene, CDR3 protein. The D gene is left open where the match is weak.

TRBJ1-1	TRBV20-1	NA	CSASTTGNTLGLAFF
TRBJ2-3	TRBV7-9	NA	CASSQVGGTLSTDTQYF
TRBJ2-2	TRBV5-1	NA	CASSLNPDRGELFF
TRBJ2-7	TRBV19	TRBD2	CASSTAGGATVEQYF
TRBJ2-7	TRBV12-3/TRBV12-4	NA	CASSLGDRAYEQYF
TRBJ1-2	TRBV20-1	TRBD1	CSAPRDRSSGGYTF
TRBJ2-7	TRBV3-1	TRBD2	CASSQVSSGPYEQYF
TRBJ1-5	TRBV19	TRBD1	CASSRDRVNQPQHF
TRBJ2-5	TRBV20-1	NA	CSASSWQTQETQYF
TRBJ2-6	TRBV27	NA	CASSLSAGGANVLTF
TRBJ2-3	TRBV27	TRBD2	CASSLRLAGVTQYF
TRBJ2-3	TRBV19	TRBD2	CASSIAGGPRDTQYF
TRBJ2-7	TRBV7-9	TRBD2	CASSPQSTSGVMGEQYF
TRBJ2-7	TRBV5-6	NA	CASSLVAEGYEQYF
TRBJ2-1	TRBV6-4	TRBD2	CASSDPGLAVYEQFF